Here is one T cell receptor (beta chain) with its context. What it binds is unknown. This entry comes from a study of cytomegalovirus exposure and HLA in healthy donors. Whole-study results and caveats: There were 150 to 200 TCR beta chains listed as cytomegalovirus-associated.

PCR used 60 Vbeta primers and 13 Jbeta primers. Profiling relied on immunoSEQ multiplex PCR, and the TCRdb table lists in-frame clones only, not all of them. Of some 110,000 clones in the sample, about three quarters are singletons; the top ten hold about 0.8%. Germline V gives CDR1 SGHRS, CDR2 YFSETQ. The CDR3 consists of 15 residues. J gave up 4 bases and V 0 bases, and 6 bases lay outside the gene matches. The source is a boy between 10 and 17 years old in good health and CMV-seronegative. The chain has TRBV5-1 and TRBJ2-7, with TRBD1 identical over 8 bases. Sample: PBMCs. CDR3 DNA: TGCGCCAGCAGCTTGGAGTCAGGGGGCATGTACGAGCAGTACTTC. Translation: CASSLESGGMYEQYF. The full variable domain, its missing parts supplied by reference TRBV5-1 and TRBJ2-7, is KAGVTQTPRYLIKTRGQQVTLSCSPISGHRSVSWYQQTPGQGLQFLFEYFSETQRNKGNFPGRFSGRQFSNSRSEMNVSTLELGDSALYLCASSLESGGMYEQYFGPGTRLTVT.